This T cell receptor beta chain was identified during a study of T cell responses to AZD1222 COVID-19 vaccine. The CDR3 is 14 amino acids. Germline lookup yields CDR1 LGHDT and CDR2 YNNKEL (reference sequence). V was clipped by 0 bases and J by 8 bases, with 13 bases between them. TCRdb's table, derived via immunoSEQ multiplex PCR, lists solely in-frame clones and lacks some. Among roughly 140,000 clones listed, approximately 90% were seen once. General study results and limits: Targets within unmutated variant regions were reportedly found for nearly half of spike-specific TCRs. Clonal diversity may have been underestimated, and the donors were mostly white British, with more females than males.

Turning to this clone: Its antigen is as yet unknown.

This sequence joins TRBV3-1 (or the pseudogene TRBV3-2) and TRBJ1-2; D uncertain. The sample here was peripheral blood, taken 28 days after the second AZD1222 dose. The sequence came from an adult who received the AZD1222 COVID-19 vaccine. CDR3 bases: TGTGCCAGCAGCCAAGAATCCGGGTGGAGCGGCTACACCTTC. It specifies CASSQESGWSGYTF.